The entry below describes one T cell receptor beta chain. The antigen is unknown. From roughly 390 ng of RNA, a library with molecular barcoded alpha/delta and beta/gamma adaptors was made. TCRdb re-derived calls from the reads in MiXCR, one entry per CDR3 protein. The table lists over 14,000 distinct CDR3 sequences, roughly 21% of them singletons. The data belong to a study of read filtering for tumor transcriptome and immune sequencing. The study, taken as a whole, reports: This fraction held mixed bone marrow immune cells after CD138-negative sorting. Compared with RNA-seq, IR-seq gave much higher clonotype depth and reliability. IR-seq and RNA-seq agreed better without single-read clonotypes.

The CDR3 contains 13 residues. V dropped 2 bases and J dropped 5 bases, with 8 bases sitting between them. CDR1 is ENHRY, CDR2 SYGVKD, per germline. Every patient had bone marrow sampled while the disease was active. The V gene is TRBV10-3, the J gene TRBJ2-3; a possible D gene is TRBD1 (6 bases). This TCR was sampled from a donor aged 40 or older with multiple myeloma. The sample comprised a population of CD138-negative cells sorted from bone marrow. The CDR3 DNA sequence: TGTGCCATCAGTGAGATCAGGGGAGATACGCAGTATTTT. This sequence encodes CAISEIRGDTQYF.